This TCR beta chain was recovered during a study of cytomegalovirus exposure and HLA in healthy donors. This clone was counted a single time. What it binds is not known. The donors comprised healthy bone marrow donors. This PCR relied on a set of 60 Vbeta primers and 13 Jbeta primers. Assay used: immunoSEQ multiplex PCR; TCRdb lists only in-frame clones, some missing. Of roughly 220,000 clones in the sample, roughly 75% were seen once. Whole-study findings and limits: Per a later analysis, 16,951 TCR beta sequences showed association with HLA alleles at 0.05 false discovery rate.

Germline V gene sequence: CDR1 MNHNY, CDR2 SVGAGI (reference sequence). With 5 bases removed from V and 2 bases from J, the gap between germline ends came to 11 bases. CDR3 length: 14 residues. Source material: PBMCs. The chain uses TRBV6-6 and TRBJ2-3; D is perhaps TRBD1 (6 bases). The receptor comes from a woman in her thirties in good health and CMV-seronegative. The CDR3 DNA reads TGTGCCAGCAGTCACAGGGAGCACACAGATACGCAGTATTTT. This codes for CASSHREHTDTQYF.